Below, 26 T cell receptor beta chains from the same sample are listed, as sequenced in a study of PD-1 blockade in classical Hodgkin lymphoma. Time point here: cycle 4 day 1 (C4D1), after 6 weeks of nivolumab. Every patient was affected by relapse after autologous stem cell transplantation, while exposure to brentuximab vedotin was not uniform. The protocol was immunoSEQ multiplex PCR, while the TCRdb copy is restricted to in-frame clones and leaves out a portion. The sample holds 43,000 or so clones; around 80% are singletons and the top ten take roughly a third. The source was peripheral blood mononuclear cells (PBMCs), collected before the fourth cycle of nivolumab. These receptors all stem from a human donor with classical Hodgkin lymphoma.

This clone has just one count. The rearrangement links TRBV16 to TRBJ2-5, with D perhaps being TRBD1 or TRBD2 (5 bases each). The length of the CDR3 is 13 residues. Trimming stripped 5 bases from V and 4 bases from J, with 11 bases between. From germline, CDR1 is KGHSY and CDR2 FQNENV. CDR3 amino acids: CASSTGARETQYF. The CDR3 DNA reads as TGTGCCAGCAGCACCGGGGCTAGAGAGACCCAGTACTTC.

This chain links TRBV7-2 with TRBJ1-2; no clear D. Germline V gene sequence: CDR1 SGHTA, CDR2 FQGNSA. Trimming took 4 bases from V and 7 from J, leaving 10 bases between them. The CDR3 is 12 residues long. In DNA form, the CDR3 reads TGTGCCAGCAGCTCGGCAGGAGGTGGCTACACCTTC. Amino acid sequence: CASSSAGGGYTF.

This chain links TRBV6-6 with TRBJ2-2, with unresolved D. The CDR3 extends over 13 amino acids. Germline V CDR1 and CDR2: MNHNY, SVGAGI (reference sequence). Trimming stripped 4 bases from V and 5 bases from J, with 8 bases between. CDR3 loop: CASSFLGTGELFF. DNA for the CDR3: TGTGCCAGCAGTTTTTTGGGGACCGGGGAGCTGTTTTTT.

CDR3 protein: CASSFTRGFTDTQYF. The DNA for the CDR3 is TGTGCCAGCAGCTTTACGCGGGGGTTCACAGATACGCAGTATTTT. V usage is TRBV11-2 and J usage is TRBJ2-3; 7 bases fit TRBD2. The CDR3 is 15 amino acids. Per the germline V gene, CDR1 is SGHAT and CDR2 is FQNNGV. With V trimmed by 3 bases and J by 2 bases, 5 bases remained unmatched.

DNA for the CDR3: TGTGCCAGTAACCTCTTCCACAGGGCCCATAATTCACCCCTCCACTTT. It specifies CASNLFHRAHNSPLHF. The rearrangement joins TRBV19 to TRBJ1-6; D is perhaps TRBD1 (6 bases). Germline values: CDR1 LNHDA, CDR2 SQIVND (reference sequence). This CDR3 contains 16 residues. Trimming shortened V by 7 bases and J by 5 bases, and 18 bases separated the two germline ends.

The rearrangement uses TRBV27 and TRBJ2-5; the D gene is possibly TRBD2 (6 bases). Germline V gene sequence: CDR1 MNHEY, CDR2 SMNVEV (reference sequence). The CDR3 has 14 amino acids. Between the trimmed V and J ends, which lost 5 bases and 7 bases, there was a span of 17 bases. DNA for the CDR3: TGTGCCAGCAGTCCGGTCCGGGGGACTGGGACCCAGTACTTC. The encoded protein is CASSPVRGTGTQYF.

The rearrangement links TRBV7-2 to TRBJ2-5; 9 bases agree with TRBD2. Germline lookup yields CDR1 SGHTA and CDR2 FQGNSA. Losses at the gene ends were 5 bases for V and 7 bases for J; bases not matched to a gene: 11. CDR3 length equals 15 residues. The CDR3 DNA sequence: TGTGCCAGCAGCCCAGCCGGCGGGGGGGGCGGGACCCAGTACTTC. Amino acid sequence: CASSPAGGGGGTQYF.

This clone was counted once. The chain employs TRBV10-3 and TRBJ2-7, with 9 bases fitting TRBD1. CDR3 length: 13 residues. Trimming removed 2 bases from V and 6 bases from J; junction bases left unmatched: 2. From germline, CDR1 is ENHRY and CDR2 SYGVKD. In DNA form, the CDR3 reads TGTGCCATCAGTGAGGGACAGGGGACCGAGCAGTACTTC. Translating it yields CAISEGQGTEQYF.

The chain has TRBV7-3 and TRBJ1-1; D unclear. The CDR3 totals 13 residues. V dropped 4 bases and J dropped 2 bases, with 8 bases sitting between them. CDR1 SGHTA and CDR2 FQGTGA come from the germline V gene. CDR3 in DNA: TGTGCCAGCAGCTCCGGGGTAAACACTGAAGCTTTCTTT. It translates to CASSSGVNTEAFF.

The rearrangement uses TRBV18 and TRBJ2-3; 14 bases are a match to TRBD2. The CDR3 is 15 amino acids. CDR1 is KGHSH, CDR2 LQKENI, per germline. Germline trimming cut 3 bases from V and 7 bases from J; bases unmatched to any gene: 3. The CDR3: CASSPTSGGAYTQYF. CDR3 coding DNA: TGTGCCAGCTCACCGACTAGCGGGGGGGCGTATACGCAGTATTTT.

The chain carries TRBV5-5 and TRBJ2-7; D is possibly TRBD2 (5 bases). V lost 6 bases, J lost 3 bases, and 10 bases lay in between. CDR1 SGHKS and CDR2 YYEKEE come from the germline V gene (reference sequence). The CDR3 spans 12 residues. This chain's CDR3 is CASTRDYYEQYF. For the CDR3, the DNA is TGTGCCAGCACTCGGGATTACTACGAGCAGTACTTC.

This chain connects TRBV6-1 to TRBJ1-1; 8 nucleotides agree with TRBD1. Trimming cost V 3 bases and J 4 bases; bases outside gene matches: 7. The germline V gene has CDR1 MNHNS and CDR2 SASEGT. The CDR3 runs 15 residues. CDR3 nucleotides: TGTGCCAGCAGTGACAGAACAGGGGGGGCCACTGAAGCTTTCTTT. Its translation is CASSDRTGGATEAFF.

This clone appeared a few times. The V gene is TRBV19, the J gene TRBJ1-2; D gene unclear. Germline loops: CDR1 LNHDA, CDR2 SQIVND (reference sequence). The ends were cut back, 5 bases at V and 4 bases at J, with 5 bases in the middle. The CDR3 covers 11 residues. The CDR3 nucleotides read TGTGCCAGTAGTTTCTCCTATGGCTACACCTTC. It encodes CASSFSYGYTF.

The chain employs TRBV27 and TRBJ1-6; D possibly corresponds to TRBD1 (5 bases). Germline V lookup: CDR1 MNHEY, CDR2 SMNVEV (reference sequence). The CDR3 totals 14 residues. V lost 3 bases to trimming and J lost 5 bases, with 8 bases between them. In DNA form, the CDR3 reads TGTGCCAGCAGTTTCGGCAGGGATAATTCACCCCTCCACTTT. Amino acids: CASSFGRDNSPLHF.

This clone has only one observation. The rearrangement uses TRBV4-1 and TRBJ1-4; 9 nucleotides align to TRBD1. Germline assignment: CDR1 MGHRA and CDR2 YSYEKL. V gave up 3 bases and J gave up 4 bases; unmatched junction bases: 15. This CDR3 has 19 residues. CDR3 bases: TGCGCCAGCAGCCATGAACCGGGACAGGGAGGGTTGTTTAATGAAAAACTGTTTTTT. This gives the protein CASSHEPGQGGLFNEKLFF.

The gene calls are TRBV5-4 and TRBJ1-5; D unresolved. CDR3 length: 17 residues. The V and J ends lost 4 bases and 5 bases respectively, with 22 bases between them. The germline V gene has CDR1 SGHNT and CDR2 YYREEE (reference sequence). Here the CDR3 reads CASSQDPSRETYQPQHF. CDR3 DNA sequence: TGTGCCAGCAGCCAAGATCCGTCCCGGGAAACCTATCAGCCCCAGCATTTT.

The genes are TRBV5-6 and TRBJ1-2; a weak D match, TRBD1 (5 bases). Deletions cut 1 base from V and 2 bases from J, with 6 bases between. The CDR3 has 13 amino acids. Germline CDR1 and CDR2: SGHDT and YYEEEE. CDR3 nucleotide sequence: TGTGCCAGCAGCTTGCAGGGAAACTATGGCTACACCTTC. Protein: CASSLQGNYGYTF.

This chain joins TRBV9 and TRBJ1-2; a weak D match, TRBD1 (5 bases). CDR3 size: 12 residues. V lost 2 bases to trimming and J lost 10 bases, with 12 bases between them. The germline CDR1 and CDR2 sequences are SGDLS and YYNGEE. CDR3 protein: CASSVAQEPYTF. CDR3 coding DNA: TGTGCCAGCAGCGTCGCACAGGAACCCTACACCTTC.

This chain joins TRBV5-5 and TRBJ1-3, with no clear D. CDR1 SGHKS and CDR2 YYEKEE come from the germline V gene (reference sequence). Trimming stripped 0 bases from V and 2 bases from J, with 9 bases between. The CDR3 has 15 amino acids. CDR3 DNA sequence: TGTGCCAGCAGCTTGGTTGCCGGGGCTGGAAACACCATATATTTT. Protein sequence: CASSLVAGAGNTIYF.

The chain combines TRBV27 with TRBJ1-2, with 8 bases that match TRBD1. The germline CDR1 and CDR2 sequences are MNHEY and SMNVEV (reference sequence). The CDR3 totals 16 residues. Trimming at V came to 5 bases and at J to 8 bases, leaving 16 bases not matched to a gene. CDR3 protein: CASSPGTGSRLEGYTF. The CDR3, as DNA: TGTGCCAGCAGTCCGGGGACAGGCTCACGACTAGAAGGCTACACCTTC.

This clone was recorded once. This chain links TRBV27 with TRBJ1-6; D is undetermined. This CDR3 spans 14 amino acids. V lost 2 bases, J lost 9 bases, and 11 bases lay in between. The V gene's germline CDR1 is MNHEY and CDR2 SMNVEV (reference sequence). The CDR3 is CASSLRGIGSPLHF. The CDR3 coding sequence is TGTGCCAGCAGTTTAAGAGGGATCGGTTCACCCCTCCACTTT.

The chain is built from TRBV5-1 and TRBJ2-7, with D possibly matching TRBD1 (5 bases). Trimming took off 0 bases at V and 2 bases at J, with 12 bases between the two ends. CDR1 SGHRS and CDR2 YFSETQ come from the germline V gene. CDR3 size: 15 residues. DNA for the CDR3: TGCGCCAGCAGCTTGGAGGCAGGGAAGACCTACGAGCAGTACTTC. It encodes CASSLEAGKTYEQYF.

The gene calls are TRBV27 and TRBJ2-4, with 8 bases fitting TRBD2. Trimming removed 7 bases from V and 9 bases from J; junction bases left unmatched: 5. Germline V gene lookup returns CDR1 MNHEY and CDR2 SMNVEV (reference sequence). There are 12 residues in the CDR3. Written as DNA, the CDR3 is TGTGCCAGCACCGGGGGGGGCTTCATTCAGTACTTC. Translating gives CASTGGGFIQYF.

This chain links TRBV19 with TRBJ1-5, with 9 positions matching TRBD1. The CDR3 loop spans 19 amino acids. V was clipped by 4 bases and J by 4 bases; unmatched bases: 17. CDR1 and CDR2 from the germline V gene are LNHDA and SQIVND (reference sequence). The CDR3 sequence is CASSTGRGAGQGRNQPQHF. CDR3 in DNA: TGTGCCAGTAGTACTGGGCGAGGAGCGGGACAGGGCAGGAATCAGCCCCAGCATTTT.

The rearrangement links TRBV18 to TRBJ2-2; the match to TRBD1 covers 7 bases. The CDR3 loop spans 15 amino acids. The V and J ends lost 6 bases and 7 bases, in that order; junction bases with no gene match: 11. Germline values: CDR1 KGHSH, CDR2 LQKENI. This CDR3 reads CASSLDRALSGELFF. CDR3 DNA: TGTGCCAGCTCCCTAGACAGGGCCCTCAGCGGGGAGCTGTTTTTT. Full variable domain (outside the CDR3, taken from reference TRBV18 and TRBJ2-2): NAGVMQNPRHLVRRRGQEARLRCSPMKGHSHVYWYRQLPEEGLKFMVYLQKENIIDESGMPKERFSAEFPKEGPSILRIQQVVRGDSAAYFCASSLDRALSGELFFGEGSRLTVL.

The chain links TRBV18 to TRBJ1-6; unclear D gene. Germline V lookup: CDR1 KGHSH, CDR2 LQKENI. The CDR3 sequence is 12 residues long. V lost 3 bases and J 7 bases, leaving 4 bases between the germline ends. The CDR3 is CASSPENSPLHF. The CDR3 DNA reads TGTGCCAGCTCACCGGAGAATTCACCCCTCCACTTT.